This T cell receptor beta chain emerged from a study of cytomegalovirus exposure and HLA in healthy donors. Study outcomes and limitations: Later on, a genetic analysis was performed. It linked a missense variant in DCLRE1C with V- and J-gene trimming of TCR beta. Later analysis revealed greater clonal expansion in HLA-associated TCR beta chains than in equally common others.

The table lists this clone with a few counts. Its antigen is not identified. J lost 2 bases, V lost 5 bases, and 8 bases had no gene match. The germline V gene encodes CDR1 SEHNR and CDR2 FQNEAQ (reference sequence). This CDR3 is built from 15 residues. The donors (healthy individuals) were bone marrow donors. PCR was performed using 60 Vbeta and 13 Jbeta primers. The table came from immunoSEQ multiplex PCR; TCRdb's copy has only in-frame clones and leaves some out. Among 140,000 to 150,000 clones listed, around 77% were seen once. This TCR came from a woman aged 35 to 49 in good health and CMV-seropositive. The rearrangement links TRBV7-9 to TRBJ2-5; 7 bases fit TRBD2. The sample was PBMCs. CDR3 sequence (DNA): TGTGCCAGCAGCCTACAAGCGGGGCCACAAGAGACCCAGTACTTC. Protein sequence: CASSLQAGPQETQYF.